The T cell receptor (beta chain) under discussion was sequenced for a study of blood T cells in healthy people across ages. Findings and caveats of the study: Unknown CMV status may confound age-related changes in expanded clones. Naive T cell percentage and TCR beta diversity correlated strongly.

About this clonotype itself: Its antigen is undetermined.

For the second PCR, which ran for about 7 to 11 cycles, a sample-barcoded 5' primer and a J-beta primer mix were used. A tag from a template-switch adaptor with 12 random nucleotides marked each cDNA molecule. One entry per CDR3 protein results from TCRdb running MiXCR on the 5' RACE reads. The sample records approximately 760,000 distinct CDR3 sequences, around 25% being singletons. These same records also appear under a second study, on T cells of mothers and their children. This second study notes: Every mother supplied over 9 million TCR beta CDR3 reads and every child a few million.

What was sequenced was blood. The source is a boy under 18 in good health.

CDR3 protein: CASSRQNNEQFF. In DNA form, the CDR3 reads TGTGCCAGCAGCCGACAGAATAATGAGCAGTTCTTC. V is TRBV7-9 and J is TRBJ2-1; weak D call: TRBD1 (5 bases). This CDR3 is built from 12 residues. Germline loops: CDR1 SEHNR, CDR2 FQNEAQ (reference sequence). Trimming removed 5 bases at V and 7 bases at J, with 9 bases between.